This TCR beta chain was found in a study of blood T cell repertoires in COVID-19. Looking at the study overall: Samples taken during acute and convalescent COVID-19 were collected in the United States, Italy and Spain. Nucleic acid was either cDNA or gDNA, and it came from T cells, B-cell-depleted T cells, or PBMCs.

As originally analysed: Amplification of reference gene primers provided the estimated nucleated cell counts. The protocol was immunoSEQ multiplex PCR, while the TCRdb copy is restricted to in-frame clones and leaves out a portion. V and J calls and clone size come straight from that table; D and trimming were deduced from the DNA. The sample yields roughly 300,000 clones, more than 75% seen once. CDR3 length: 14 residues. V was shortened by 6 bases and J by 0 bases, with 11 bases between the two germline ends. Germline V gene sequence: CDR1 MNHEY, CDR2 SMNVEV (reference sequence). The TCR sequence derives from a woman between 40 and 55 years old who had recovered from COVID-19. This chain connects TRBV27 to TRBJ2-5, with D possibly being TRBD1 (6 bases). Specimen: peripheral blood. Here the CDR3 reads CASSPNRDQETQYF. The DNA for the CDR3 is TGTGCCAGCAGCCCAAACAGGGACCAAGAGACCCAGTACTTC.